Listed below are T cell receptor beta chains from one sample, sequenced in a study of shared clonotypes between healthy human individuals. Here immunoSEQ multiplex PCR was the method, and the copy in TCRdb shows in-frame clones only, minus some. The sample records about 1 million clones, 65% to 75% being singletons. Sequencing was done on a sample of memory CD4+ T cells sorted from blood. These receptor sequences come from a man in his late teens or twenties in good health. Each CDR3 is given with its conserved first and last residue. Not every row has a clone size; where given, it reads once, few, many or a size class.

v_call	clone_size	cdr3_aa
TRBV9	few	CASSPGILDTQYF
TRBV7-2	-	CASSLGLNGETQYF
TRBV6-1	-	CASSPQLNEQFF
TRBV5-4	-	CASSFLTPNTGELFF
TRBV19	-	CASSTGGPTYGYTF
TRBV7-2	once	CASSLEGQGGNTIYF
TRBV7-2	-	CASSRSTGEAFF
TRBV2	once	CASSPPTGGAGNQPQHF
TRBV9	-	CASSVGAGVSTDTQYF
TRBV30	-	CAWTLSPYGYAF
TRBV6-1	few	CASSESGVLNQPQHF
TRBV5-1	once	CASSAGTGRRYTF
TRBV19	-	CASSIERGTGELFF
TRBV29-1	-	CSVEGQGLGPYEQYF
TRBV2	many	CAIQTSLGSPLHF
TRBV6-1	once	CASSLRQERGYEQYF
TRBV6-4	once	CASRPGQGSNEQFF
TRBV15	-	CATSRTQGHEQFF
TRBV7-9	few	CASSPLDLNSPLHF
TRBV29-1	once	CSVRQGENSPLHF
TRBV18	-	CASSIQETQYF
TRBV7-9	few	CASSSGLREAFF
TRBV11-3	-	CASSFGTDSYNEQFF
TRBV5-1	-	CASSLEGRGFTDTQYF
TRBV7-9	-	CASSLALSQPQHF
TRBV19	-	CASSMSSSGNTIYF
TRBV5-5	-	CASSAGLGDPNEKLFF
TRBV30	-	CAWRGGNSYEQYF
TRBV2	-	CASSDYLWTGNTIYF
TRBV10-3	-	CAISVLSGSSTDTQYF
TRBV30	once	CAWSGSRYEQYF
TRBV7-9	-	CASSSTHSYEQYF
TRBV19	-	CASLPSGQNEKLFF
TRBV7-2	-	CASSLGSLATNEKLFF
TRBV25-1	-	CASSETRTTNTEAFF
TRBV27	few	CASSLANRAQSNNEQFF
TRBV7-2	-	CASSLAHTEAFF
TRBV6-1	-	CASSDPLSTRGNEKLFF
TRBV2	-	CASSVDRGGGETQYF
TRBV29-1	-	CSVWGPRTDTQYF
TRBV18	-	CASSPGSDRVQPQHF
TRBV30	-	CAWSKGAAGNTIYF
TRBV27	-	CASSLIRASGLVDTQYF
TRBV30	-	CAWNRQGGKYEQYF
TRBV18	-	CASSLAAEHNSPLHF
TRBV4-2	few	CASSQGAGGQETQYF
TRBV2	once	CASKPITGTGGRAYGYTF
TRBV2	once	CASQPGTGSYNEQFF
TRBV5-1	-	CASSLTGARYGSPLHF
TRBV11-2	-	CASSPITGTGPYEQYF
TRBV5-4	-	CASSLGAGGTETQYF
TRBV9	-	CASRNGYKQSRANVLTF
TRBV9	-	CASSVEPSGKTGELFF
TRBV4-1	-	CASSQVRPSGINEQFF